This is a list of T cell receptor beta chains from one sample in a study of T cells in Graves' hyperthyroidism and ophthalmopathy. Using its own MiXCR run on the multiplex PCR reads, TCRdb lists one record per CDR3 protein. The sample has around 370,000 distinct CDR3 sequences, around 20% seen once; the top ten hold 40%. Sequences were obtained from blood. The origin of the receptors is a man aged 18 to 35 with Graves' ophthalmopathy. The CDR3 runs from the conserved cysteine through the conserved F or W. Fields, in order: CDR3 length, V gene, clone size, J gene, CDR3 protein. A row's size may be missing; if present it is once, few, many or a size class.

15	TRBV15	-	TRBJ2-2	CATSRVVANTGELFF
12	TRBV5-1	many	TRBJ2-7	CASSNPSYEQYF
15	TRBV27	many	TRBJ2-7	CASSLSLGPSYEQYF
14	TRBV7-9	few	TRBJ1-2	CASSPIIFNYGYTF
12	TRBV2	many	TRBJ2-1	CASRQGLGEQFF
16	TRBV27	many	TRBJ2-7	CASSLSAGWEGYEQYF
14	TRBV27	-	TRBJ2-2	CAGSLTGGTGELFF
17	TRBV24-1	many	TRBJ2-1	CATSDPNRDRAFNEQFF
14	TRBV7-2	many	TRBJ1-2	CASSFDRDLHGYTF
16	TRBV4-1	-	TRBJ1-6	CASSQVLDRVNSPLHF
14	TRBV19	-	TRBJ2-5	CASTPGTGPQTQYF
12	TRBV5-4	-	TRBJ1-4	CASSLENEKLFF
16	TRBV10-1	many	TRBJ1-1	CASSESFTGDSTEAFF
15	TRBV6-1	-	TRBJ2-3	CASSSSGGSGDTQYF
16	TRBV6-6	many	TRBJ1-2	CASSYLPPGRDYGYTF
18	TRBV6-5	many	TRBJ2-7	CASSYSGGGIFSSYEQYF
17	TRBV9	-	TRBJ1-6	CASSVSLRPDYNSPLHF
15	TRBV5-4	-	TRBJ2-5	CASSRERADQETQYF
15	TRBV12-3/TRBV12-4	many	TRBJ2-3	CASSHLGAGTDTQYF
14	TRBV7-3	many	TRBJ2-1	CASSRDRGYNEQFF
13	TRBV11-1	many	TRBJ2-3	CASSLHSTDTQYF
14	TRBV27	many	TRBJ2-5	CASSLIGAGETQYF
15	TRBV6-1	-	TRBJ2-5	CASSSIVGGGETQYF
13	TRBV20-1	-	TRBJ1-1	CSAGATGDTEAFF
18	TRBV10-3	many	TRBJ2-5	CAISLGLAGGGYQETQYF
20	TRBV2	-	TRBJ2-5	CASSEAQTGSGGEQQETQYF
14	TRBV3-1	-	TRBJ2-5	CASSQGGSGGSQYF
11	TRBV28	few	TRBJ2-7	CASSLGIGQYF
13	TRBV12-5	many	TRBJ1-5	CASGLSGNQPQHF
11	TRBV28	many	TRBJ2-7	CASRAVTRQYF
14	TRBV3-1	many	TRBJ1-1	CASSRGIMNTEAFF
11	TRBV11-2	many	TRBJ2-3	CASGHTDTQYF
12	TRBV7-2	many	TRBJ2-1	CASSFQVLEQFF
15	TRBV29-1	-	TRBJ2-1	CSVGMALSSYNEQFF
14	TRBV6-2/TRBV6-3	few	TRBJ2-5	CASSYDGFQETQYF
14	TRBV5-5	few	TRBJ1-4	CASSSGRKDEKLFF
14	TRBV14	few	TRBJ1-2	CASSPTHGLGGYTF
13	TRBV12-3/TRBV12-4	few	TRBJ1-1	CASSLSMNTETFF
16	TRBV7-2	few	TRBJ1-5	CASSLGRQFSNQPQHF
16	TRBV28	-	TRBJ2-2	CASSFFGTGAAGELFF
15	TRBV7-7	-	TRBJ2-5	CASSVGTGTQETQYF